The subject of this entry is one TCR beta chain. The antigen is undetermined. This sample is part of a study of identical twins. Study conclusions and caveats: High-abundance cord blood beta clonotypes had fewer insertions; memory repertoires showed none. The study found excess low generation probability among twin-shared out-of-frame alpha sequences. Conclusions were based on cross-sectional statistical analysis, without following the same donors.

The CDR3 is 14 amino acids. Germline V CDR1 and CDR2: SNHLY, FYNNEI. V lost 6 bases to trimming and J lost 4 bases; unmatched junction nucleotides: 6. Unique molecular identifiers were present on the cDNA, and a universal primer site came from template switching. TCRdb processed the 5' RACE reads anew with MiXCR; each CDR3 protein has one entry. The sample holds about 340,000 distinct CDR3 sequences, around 9.7% seen once. This TCR was recovered from a woman in her fifties or sixties in good health. The chain employs TRBV2 and TRBJ2-3; 8 positions match TRBD2. The specimen sequenced was naive T cells sorted from blood. CDR3: CASRERESADTQYF. Here the CDR3 DNA reads TGTGCCAGCAGAGAGCGGGAGAGCGCAGATACGCAGTATTTT.